The clone carrying this T cell receptor (beta chain) occurred a few times. Its antigen is not known. The sample originates from a study of T-cell memory formation after mild COVID-19. The overall study: TCR clusters largely stayed donor specific. General study results and limits: CM and EM subsets held most contracting CD4+ clones; EMRA held CD8+ ones.

TCRdb fed the 5' RACE reads into MiXCR, producing one record per CDR3 protein. This sample has 200,000 to 300,000 distinct CDR3 sequences, with more than 8% found just once. From germline, CDR1 is SGHTA and CDR2 FQGNSA. This CDR3 has 13 residues. The V gene lost 5 bases and the J gene lost 4 bases, with 11 bases spanning the gap. The chain combines TRBV7-2 with TRBJ1-2; no clear D gene. The sequenced sample was PBMCs or a T cell subset sorted from them (not recorded which). The source of this sequence is a man younger than 35 who had mild COVID-19 (a few samples of this study predate the infection). Cell type and time point are not known. The CDR3, as DNA: TGTGCCAGCAGCGCCGACCTGGGCTATGGCTACACCTTC. It yields the protein CASSADLGYGYTF.